This T cell receptor beta chain appears in the sequencing data of a study of blood T cell repertoires in COVID-19. The overall study: Acute-phase and convalescent COVID-19 samples originated in the United States, Italy and Spain. T cells, B-cell-depleted T cells, or PBMCs provided the cDNA or gDNA that served as material.

As processed by the authors: For nucleated cells, counts were estimated from reference gene primer amplification. TCRdb's table, derived via immunoSEQ multiplex PCR, lists solely in-frame clones and lacks some. V and J calls plus clone size are reproduced from that table; the DNA served to infer D and trimming. The sample records some 38,000 clones, roughly 75% being singletons. CDR3 size: 15 residues. Per germline, CDR1 MNHEY and CDR2 SVGEGT. J lost 5 bases, V lost 0 bases, and 1 base had no gene match. Sequences were obtained from peripheral blood. The sequence was obtained from a man between 65 and 80 years old with acute or convalescent COVID-19. J is TRBJ1-4 and V is TRBV6-2 or TRBV6-3; 9 nucleotides line up with TRBD1. The CDR3 region is CASSYSGTGNEKLFF. CDR3 DNA: TGTGCCAGCAGTTACTCCGGGACAGGGAATGAAAAACTGTTTTTT.